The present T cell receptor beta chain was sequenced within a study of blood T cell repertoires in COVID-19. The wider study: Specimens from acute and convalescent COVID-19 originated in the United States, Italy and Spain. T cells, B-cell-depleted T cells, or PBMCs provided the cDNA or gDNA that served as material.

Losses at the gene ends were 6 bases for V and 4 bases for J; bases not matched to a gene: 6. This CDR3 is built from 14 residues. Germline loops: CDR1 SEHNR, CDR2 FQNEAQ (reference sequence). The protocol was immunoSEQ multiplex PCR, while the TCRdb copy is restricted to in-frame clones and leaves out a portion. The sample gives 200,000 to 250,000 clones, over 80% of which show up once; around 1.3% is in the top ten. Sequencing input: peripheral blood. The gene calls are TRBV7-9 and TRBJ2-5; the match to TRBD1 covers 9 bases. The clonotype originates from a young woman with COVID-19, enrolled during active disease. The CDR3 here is CASSSRTGAETQYF. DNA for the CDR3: TGTGCCAGCAGTTCACGGACAGGGGCAGAGACCCAGTACTTC.